This record concerns one TCR beta chain sequence. Its antigen remains unknown. About 39,000 genome equivalents of blood DNA were amplified for TRB. TRB rearrangements were amplified by touch-down multiplex PCR with mixed TRB-A/B primers. TCRdb reprocessed the multiplex PCR reads and reports one entry per CDR3 protein, with no DNA. The sample spans approximately 15,000 distinct CDR3 sequences; the ten largest clones claim 3.6%. This sample is part of a study of T cell clusters in autoimmune cytopenias. General study findings and limits: TRB repertoire shifts in secondary cytopenia and chronic lymphocytic leukemia mostly reflected lymphoma, not autoimmunity.

CDR3 length: 13 amino acids. Germline V gene lookup returns CDR1 GTSNPN and CDR2 SVGIG (reference sequence). These records were also assigned to another study, of T cell repertoires in aging, cancer and after chemotherapy. That paper notes: Loss of evenness, beyond lost richness, contributed to age-related TCR diversity decline in cancer patients.

Sequencing input: peripheral blood. This chain connects TRBV30 to TRBJ1-6; the D call of TRBD1 rests on TCRdb alone, since no DNA is present to check it. The receptor was isolated from a human donor in good health. This CDR3 is CAWTPGIGSPLHF.